Presented here are 22 T cell receptor beta chains from one specimen sequenced in a study of shared clonotypes between healthy human individuals. The protocol was immunoSEQ multiplex PCR, while the TCRdb copy is restricted to in-frame clones and leaves out a portion. This table has hundreds of thousands of clones, about 98% appearing once. Naive-designated CD8 cells lacked CD45RO, were positively enriched for CCR7, and omitted terminally differentiated effector memory CD45RA+ cells. Sequencing was performed on naive CD8+ T cells sorted from blood. The receptors were gathered from a young man in good health.

The chain employs TRBV5-5 and TRBJ2-2; D ambiguous. Trimming left V 1 base short and J 8 bases short, with 15 bases between. This CDR3 is 15 amino acids long. CDR1 is SGHKS, CDR2 YYEKEE, per germline (reference sequence). In DNA, the CDR3 is TGTGCCAGCAGCTTGCGCGGATCTGATTTGGGGGAGCTGTTTTTT. Its protein is CASSLRGSDLGELFF.

The V gene is TRBV6-5, the J gene TRBJ2-1, with no clear D. V shed 6 bases and J shed 5 bases, with 11 bases lying between them. The germline CDR1 and CDR2 sequences are MNHEY and SVGAGI. The CDR3 totals 13 residues. CDR3 bases: TGTGCCAGCAGCCCGGTGATGAACAATGAGCAGTTCTTC. It is translated as CASSPVMNNEQFF.

V usage is TRBV14 and J usage is TRBJ1-2; the D gene is possibly TRBD1 (6 bases). Germline V gives CDR1 SGHDN, CDR2 FVKESK. The length of the CDR3 is 16 residues. V lost 0 bases, J lost 4 bases, and 15 bases lay in between. The CDR3 protein is CASSQEPGARPYGYTF. The CDR3 DNA is TGTGCCAGCAGCCAAGAACCAGGGGCGCGCCCCTATGGCTACACCTTC.

The gene calls are TRBV4-1 and TRBJ1-1; the D gene is possibly TRBD1 (6 bases). The germline V gene has CDR1 MGHRA and CDR2 YSYEKL. The CDR3 has 14 amino acids. V lost 1 base to trimming and J lost 11 bases, with 17 bases between them. DNA for the CDR3: TGCGCCAGCAGCCAAGTTTCCGGGGGGCGGGTGGCTTTCTTT. Amino acid sequence: CASSQVSGGRVAFF.

This chain links TRBV9 with TRBJ2-7, with D hard to call. Germline V CDR1 and CDR2: SGDLS, YYNGEE. V dropped 3 bases and J dropped 2 bases, with 9 bases sitting between them. The CDR3 is made up of 13 amino acids. In DNA, the CDR3 is TGTGCCAGCAGCGGGGGTGAGACCTACGAGCAGTACTTC. The encoded protein is CASSGGETYEQYF. Together with reference TRBV9 and TRBJ2-7, the CDR3 gives the full variable domain: DSGVTQTPKHLITATGQRVTLRCSPRSGDLSVYWYQQSLDQGLQFLIQYYNGEERAKGNILERFSAQQFPDLHSELNLSSLELGDSALYFCASSGGETYEQYFGPGTRLTVT.

V usage is TRBV6-5 and J usage is TRBJ2-7; 13 nucleotides match TRBD2. This CDR3 has 16 residues. J lost 3 bases, V lost 0 bases, and 2 bases had no gene match. Germline CDR1 and CDR2: MNHEY and SVGAGI. The DNA of the CDR3 is TGTGCCAGCAGTTACTCGGGACTAGCGGGATACTACGAGCAGTACTTC. Amino acids: CASSYSGLAGYYEQYF.

The CDR3 loop is CASSPSASETQYF. CDR3 nucleotides: TGTGCCAGCAGCCCAAGCGCCTCGGAGACCCAGTACTTC. The V call is TRBV13, the J call TRBJ2-5, with unresolved D. V was clipped by 5 bases and J by 5 bases, with 12 bases between them. Germline assignment: CDR1 PRHDT and CDR2 FYEKMQ (reference sequence). There are 13 residues in the CDR3.

This clone turned up a few times. This sequence joins TRBV27 and TRBJ1-2; a weak D match, TRBD1 (5 bases). CDR1 and CDR2 (germline): MNHEY, SMNVEV (reference sequence). This CDR3 is 16 amino acids long. The germline V and J ends were trimmed by 0 bases and 8 bases, with 19 bases remaining between them. As DNA, the CDR3 is TGTGCCAGCAGTTTATCTGGACTGAGGGGAGTAGAGGGCTACACCTTC. Its protein is CASSLSGLRGVEGYTF.

The rearrangement links TRBV7-2 to TRBJ1-1; possible D gene TRBD1, 5 bases. V dropped 4 bases and J dropped 0 bases, with 21 bases sitting between them. Per the germline V gene, CDR1 is SGHTA and CDR2 is FQGNSA. This CDR3 is 18 amino acids long. CDR3 nucleotides: TGTGCCAGCAGCTCTCCTAGTTTAACAGGCCGATTGAACACTGAAGCTTTCTTT. It codes for CASSSPSLTGRLNTEAFF. The full variable domain, in which reference TRBV7-2 and TRBJ1-1 provide the parts outside the CDR3, is GAGVSQSPSNKVTEKGKDVELRCDPISGHTALYWYRQSLGQGLEFLIYFQGNSAPDKSGLPSDRFSAERTGGSVSTLTIQRTQQEDSAVYLCASSSPSLTGRLNTEAFFGQGTRLTVV.

In this sample, this clone turned up once. This chain joins TRBV7-9 and TRBJ2-1; maybe TRBD1 (6 bases). With 4 bases removed from V and 5 bases from J, the gap between germline ends came to 27 bases. The CDR3 is made up of 19 amino acids. Germline V gene data show CDR1 as SEHNR and CDR2 as FQNEAQ (reference sequence). The CDR3 region has the DNA TGTGCCAGCAGCTCTTCCTCGGTACAGGGCCCAAGGATGCACAATGAGCAGTTCTTC. It is translated as CASSSSSVQGPRMHNEQFF.

The V gene is TRBV4-3, the J gene TRBJ1-1; weak D call: TRBD1 (6 bases). The germline V gene has CDR1 LGHNA and CDR2 YSLEER. CDR3 length equals 14 residues. V dropped 0 bases and J dropped 6 bases, with 11 bases sitting between them. CDR3 amino acids: CASSQDWEGAEAFF. The CDR3 DNA is TGCGCCAGCAGCCAAGACTGGGAGGGGGCTGAAGCTTTCTTT.

The chain joins TRBV6-1 to TRBJ2-1, with 10 bases lining up with TRBD1. Germline CDR1 is MNHNS and CDR2 is SASEGT. This CDR3 contains 14 residues. The trim removed 3 bases at V and 9 bases at J, leaving 5 bases unmatched. The DNA for the CDR3 is TGTGCCAGCAGTGAGGACAGGGGGTTTGTTGAGCAGTTCTTC. It yields the protein CASSEDRGFVEQFF.

V and J are TRBV29-1 and TRBJ1-2; no clear D. The length of the CDR3 is 14 residues. Germline V CDR1 and CDR2: SQVTM, ANQGSEA. V gave up 4 bases and J gave up 3 bases, with 15 bases separating them. Here the CDR3 DNA reads TGCAGCGTTGTGAATCCTAATTCGGACTATGGCTACACCTTC. Amino acids: CSVVNPNSDYGYTF.

The V call is TRBV6-6, the J call TRBJ1-1; the D gene is possibly TRBD1 (6 bases). The CDR3 consists of 13 residues. CDR1 and CDR2 from the germline V gene are MNHNY and SVGAGI (reference sequence). With 4 bases removed from V and 3 bases from J, the gap between germline ends came to 9 bases. The CDR3 coding sequence is TGTGCCAGCAGTTTGGACAGAGACACTGAAGCTTTCTTT. It is translated as CASSLDRDTEAFF.

This chain's CDR3 is CASSFRDRGAYEQYF. CDR3 coding DNA: TGTGCCAGTAGTTTTCGGGACAGGGGAGCCTACGAGCAGTACTTC. The rearrangement joins TRBV19 to TRBJ2-7; 10 bases match TRBD1. Per germline, CDR1 LNHDA and CDR2 SQIVND (reference sequence). The CDR3 runs to 15 residues. V was clipped by 5 bases and J by 2 bases; unmatched bases: 6.

The count of this clone is one. In DNA form, the CDR3 reads TGTGCCATAGGGGGCGGGAGGGGTGAGCAGTTCTTC. This encodes CAIGGGRGEQFF. The chain has TRBV11-2 and TRBJ2-1; 9 bases agree with TRBD2. V was clipped by 10 bases and J by 9 bases; unmatched bases: 7. CDR3 length: 12 amino acids. CDR1 and CDR2 (germline): SGHAT, FQNNGV.

The chain couples TRBV27 to TRBJ2-1, with 10 nucleotides matching TRBD1. CDR1 is MNHEY, CDR2 SMNVEV, per germline (reference sequence). CDR3 length: 16 residues. With 8 bases clipped from V and 9 bases from J, the junction kept 16 bases outside the gene matches. In DNA form, the CDR3 reads TGTGCCAGCTGGGGAACCGGGACAGGGGCCCTCATTGAGCAGTTCTTC. It encodes CASWGTGTGALIEQFF.

The CDR3 is CASSYRGLAEGELFF. DNA for the CDR3: TGTGCCAGCAGTTACAGAGGACTAGCGGAGGGGGAGCTGTTTTTT. V usage is TRBV6-5 and J usage is TRBJ2-2; TRBD2 agrees at 10 bases. V lost 2 bases, J lost 8 bases, and 5 bases stayed unmatched. Germline V gene sequence: CDR1 MNHEY, CDR2 SVGAGI. This CDR3 is built from 15 residues.

The rearrangement links TRBV6-6 to TRBJ1-5; D not certain. The CDR3 is made up of 16 amino acids. Germline V gene lookup returns CDR1 MNHNY and CDR2 SVGAGI (reference sequence). V lost 2 bases, J lost 5 bases, and 16 bases lay in between. CDR3 loop: CASSYGLTGRDQPQHF. The CDR3 nucleotides are TGTGCCAGCAGTTACGGCCTAACCGGACGGGATCAGCCCCAGCATTTT.

V is TRBV28 and J is TRBJ2-7; 7 bases agree with TRBD1. Germline CDR1 MDHEN, CDR2 SYDVKM. The CDR3 runs to 10 residues. V lost 10 bases, J lost 6 bases, and 3 bases stayed unmatched. CDR3 sequence (DNA): TGTGCCACAACAGGGGTCGAGCAGTACTTC. It encodes CATTGVEQYF.

This chain links TRBV18 with TRBJ2-2, with 8 positions matching TRBD1. This CDR3 comprises 16 residues. V lost 1 base to trimming and J lost 3 bases; unmatched junction nucleotides: 4. The germline gives CDR1 KGHSH, CDR2 LQKENI. The CDR3 loop is CASSPRQTGDTGELFF. The CDR3 DNA reads TGTGCCAGCTCACCACGCCAGACAGGGGACACCGGGGAGCTGTTTTTT.

The rearrangement links TRBV14 to TRBJ2-1, with TRBD2 identical over 9 bases. The V and J ends lost 4 bases and 7 bases, in that order; junction bases with no gene match: 8. Germline CDR1 and CDR2: SGHDN and FVKESK. The CDR3 has 15 amino acids. The CDR3 sequence is CASSPGASGINEQFF. The CDR3 bases are TGTGCCAGCAGCCCAGGGGCTAGCGGGATTAATGAGCAGTTCTTC.